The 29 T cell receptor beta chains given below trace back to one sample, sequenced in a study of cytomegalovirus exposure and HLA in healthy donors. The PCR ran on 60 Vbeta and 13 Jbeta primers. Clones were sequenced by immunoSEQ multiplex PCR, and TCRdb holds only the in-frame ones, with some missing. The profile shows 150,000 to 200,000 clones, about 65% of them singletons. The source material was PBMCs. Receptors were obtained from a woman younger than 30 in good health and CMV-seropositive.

DNA of the CDR3: TGCGCCAGCAGCCAAGAGGAACAGGCGGTGTTACCCCTCCACTTT. It encodes CASSQEEQAVLPLHF. The chain carries TRBV4-3 and TRBJ1-6; D is possibly TRBD1 (5 bases). V was trimmed by 0 bases and J by 12 bases, leaving 15 bases between them. CDR1 is LGHNA, CDR2 YSLEER, per germline. The CDR3 contains 15 residues.

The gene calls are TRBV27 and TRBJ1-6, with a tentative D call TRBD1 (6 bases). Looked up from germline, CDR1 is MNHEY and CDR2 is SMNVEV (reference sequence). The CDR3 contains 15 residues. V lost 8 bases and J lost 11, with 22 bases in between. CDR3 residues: CASSHVAGGAAPLHF. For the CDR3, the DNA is TGTGCCAGCTCCCATGTAGCCGGGGGGGCCGCACCCCTCCACTTT.

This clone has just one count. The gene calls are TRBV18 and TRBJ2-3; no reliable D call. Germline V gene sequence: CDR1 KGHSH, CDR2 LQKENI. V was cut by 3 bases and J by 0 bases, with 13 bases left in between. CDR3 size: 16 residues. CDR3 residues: CASSPRNFLSTDTQYF. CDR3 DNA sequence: TGTGCCAGCTCACCGCGGAACTTTTTGAGCACAGATACGCAGTATTTT.

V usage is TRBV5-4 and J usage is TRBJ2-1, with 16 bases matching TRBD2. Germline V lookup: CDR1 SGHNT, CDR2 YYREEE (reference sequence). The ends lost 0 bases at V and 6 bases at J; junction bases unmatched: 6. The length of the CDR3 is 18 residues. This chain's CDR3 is CASSLGGLAGGHRNEQFF. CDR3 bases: TGTGCCAGCAGCTTGGGGGGACTAGCGGGAGGGCACCGCAATGAGCAGTTCTTC.

DNA for the CDR3: TGTGCCAGCAGCCCAGGGACAGCTAACACTGAAGCTTTCTTT. It codes for CASSPGTANTEAFF. V gene TRBV11-3 combines with J gene TRBJ1-1; 7 bases are a match to TRBD1. J gave up 2 bases and V 5 bases, and 5 bases lay outside the gene matches. The V gene's germline CDR1 is SGHNT and CDR2 YENEEA. The CDR3 loop spans 14 amino acids.

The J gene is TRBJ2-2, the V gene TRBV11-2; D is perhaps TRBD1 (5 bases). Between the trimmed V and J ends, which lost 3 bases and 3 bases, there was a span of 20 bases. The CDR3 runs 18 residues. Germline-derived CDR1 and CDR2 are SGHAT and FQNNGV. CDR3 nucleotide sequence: TGTGCCAGCAGCTTCGAGAGGACATGGGGTATCGACACCGGGGAGCTGTTTTTT. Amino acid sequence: CASSFERTWGIDTGELFF.

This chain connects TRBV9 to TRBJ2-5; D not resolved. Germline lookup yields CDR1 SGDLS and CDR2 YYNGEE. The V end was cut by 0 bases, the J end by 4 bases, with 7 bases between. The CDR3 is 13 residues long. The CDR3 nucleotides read TGTGCCAGCAGCGTAGGGTCGGGAGAGACCCAGTACTTC. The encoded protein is CASSVGSGETQYF.

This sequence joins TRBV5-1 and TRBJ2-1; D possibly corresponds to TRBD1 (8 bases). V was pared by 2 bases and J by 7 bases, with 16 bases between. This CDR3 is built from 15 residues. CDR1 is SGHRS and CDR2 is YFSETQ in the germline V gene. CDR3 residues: CASSLLQGGGNEQFF. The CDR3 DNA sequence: TGCGCCAGCAGCTTATTACAGGGGGGAGGGAATGAGCAGTTCTTC.

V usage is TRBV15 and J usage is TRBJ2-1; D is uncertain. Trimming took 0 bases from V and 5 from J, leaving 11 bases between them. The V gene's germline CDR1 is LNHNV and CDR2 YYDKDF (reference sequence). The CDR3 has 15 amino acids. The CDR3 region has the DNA TGTGCCACCAGCAGAGATCGAGCCATTAACAATGAGCAGTTCTTC. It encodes CATSRDRAINNEQFF.

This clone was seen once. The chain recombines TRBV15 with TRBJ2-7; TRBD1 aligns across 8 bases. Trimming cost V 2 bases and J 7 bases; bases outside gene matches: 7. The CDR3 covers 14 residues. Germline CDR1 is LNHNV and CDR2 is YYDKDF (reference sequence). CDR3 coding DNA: TGTGCCACCAGCAGATCGACAGGGGCGAAAGAGCAGTACTTC. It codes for CATSRSTGAKEQYF.

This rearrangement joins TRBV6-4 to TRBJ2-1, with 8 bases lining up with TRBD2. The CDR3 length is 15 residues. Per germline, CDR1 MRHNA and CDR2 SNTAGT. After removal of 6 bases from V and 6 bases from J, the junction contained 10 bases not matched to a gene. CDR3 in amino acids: CASSGSAGEGNEQFF. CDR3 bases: TGTGCCAGCAGCGGCTCAGCGGGAGAGGGCAATGAGCAGTTCTTC.

The CDR3: CASSRRAGEGNEQFF. The CDR3 region has the DNA TGTGCCAGCAGCCGGAGAGCGGGAGAGGGGAATGAGCAGTTCTTC. The chain has TRBV9 and TRBJ2-1; 8 bases map to TRBD2. This CDR3 comprises 15 residues. V lost 4 bases to trimming and J lost 7 bases; unmatched junction nucleotides: 10. CDR1 SGDLS and CDR2 YYNGEE come from the germline V gene.

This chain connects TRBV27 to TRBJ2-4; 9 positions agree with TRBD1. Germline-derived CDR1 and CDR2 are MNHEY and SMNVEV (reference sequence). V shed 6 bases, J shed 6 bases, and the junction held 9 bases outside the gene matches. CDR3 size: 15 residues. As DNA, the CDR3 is TGTGCCAGCAGCAACCCGGGACAGGGAGGAAACATTCAGTACTTC. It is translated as CASSNPGQGGNIQYF.

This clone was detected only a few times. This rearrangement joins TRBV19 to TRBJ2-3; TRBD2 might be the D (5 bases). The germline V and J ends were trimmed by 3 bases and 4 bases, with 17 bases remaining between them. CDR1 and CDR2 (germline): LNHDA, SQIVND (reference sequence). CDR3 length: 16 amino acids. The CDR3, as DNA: TGTGCCAGTAGTATGGAGGCCGGGGTTGGGGCAGATACGCAGTATTTT. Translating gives CASSMEAGVGADTQYF.

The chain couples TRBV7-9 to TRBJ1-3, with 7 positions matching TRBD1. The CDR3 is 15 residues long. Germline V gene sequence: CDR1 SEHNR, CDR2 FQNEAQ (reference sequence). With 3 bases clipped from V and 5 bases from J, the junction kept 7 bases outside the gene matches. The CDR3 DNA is TGTGCCAGCAGCTTCCCAACAGGGGATAGAAACACCATATATTTT. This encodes CASSFPTGDRNTIYF.

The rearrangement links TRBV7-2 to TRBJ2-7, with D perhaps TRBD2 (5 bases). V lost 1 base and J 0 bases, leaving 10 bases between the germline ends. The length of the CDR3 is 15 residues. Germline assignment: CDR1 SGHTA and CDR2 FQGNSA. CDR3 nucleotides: TGTGCCAGCAGCTTAGTACCGGGGAGCTCCTACGAGCAGTACTTC. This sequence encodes CASSLVPGSSYEQYF.

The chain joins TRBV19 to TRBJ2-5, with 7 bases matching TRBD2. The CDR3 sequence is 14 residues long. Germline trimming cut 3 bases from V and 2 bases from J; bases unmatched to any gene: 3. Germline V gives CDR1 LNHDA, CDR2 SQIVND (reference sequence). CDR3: CASSILGGQETQYF. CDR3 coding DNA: TGTGCCAGTAGTATCCTCGGGGGGCAAGAGACCCAGTACTTC.

CDR3 protein: CASSTNRDRVAEAFF. The CDR3 DNA reads TGTGCCAGCAGCACGAACCGGGACAGGGTCGCTGAAGCTTTCTTT. The genes are TRBV9 and TRBJ1-1; 9 nucleotides agree with TRBD1. The CDR3 runs 15 residues. In germline, CDR1 is SGDLS, CDR2 YYNGEE. V lost 4 bases to trimming and J lost 6 bases; unmatched junction nucleotides: 10. Full variable domain (remainder filled in from reference TRBV9 and TRBJ1-1): DSGVTQTPKHLITATGQRVTLRCSPRSGDLSVYWYQQSLDQGLQFLIQYYNGEERAKGNILERFSAQQFPDLHSELNLSSLELGDSALYFCASSTNRDRVAEAFFGQGTRLTVV.

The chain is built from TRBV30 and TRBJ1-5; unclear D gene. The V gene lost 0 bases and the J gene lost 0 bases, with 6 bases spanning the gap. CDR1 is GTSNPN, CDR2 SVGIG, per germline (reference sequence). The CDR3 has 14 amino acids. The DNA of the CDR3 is TGTGCCTGGAGTGTCGGTTATAGCAATCAGCCCCAGCATTTT. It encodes CAWSVGYSNQPQHF.

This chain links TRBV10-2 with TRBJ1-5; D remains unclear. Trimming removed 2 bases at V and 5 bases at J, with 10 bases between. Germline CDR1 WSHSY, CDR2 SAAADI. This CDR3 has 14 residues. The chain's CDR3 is CASSEGGVDQPQHF. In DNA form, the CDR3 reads TGCGCCAGCAGTGAGGGCGGAGTCGATCAGCCCCAGCATTTT.

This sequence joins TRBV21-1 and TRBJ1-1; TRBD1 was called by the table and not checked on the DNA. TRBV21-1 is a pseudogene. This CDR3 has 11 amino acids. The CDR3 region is CASSTNSEAFF. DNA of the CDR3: TGTGCCAGCAGCACGAACAGTGAAGCTTTCTTT.

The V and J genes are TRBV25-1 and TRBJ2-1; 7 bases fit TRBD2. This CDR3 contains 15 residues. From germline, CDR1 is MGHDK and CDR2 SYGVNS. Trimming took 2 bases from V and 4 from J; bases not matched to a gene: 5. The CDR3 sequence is CASSEGGDYYNEQFF. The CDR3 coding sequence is TGTGCCAGCAGTGAAGGAGGGGACTATTACAATGAGCAGTTCTTC. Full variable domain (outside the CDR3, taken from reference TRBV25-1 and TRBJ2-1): EADIYQTPRYLVIGTGKKITLECSQTMGHDKMYWYQQDPGMELHLIHYSYGVNSTEKGDLSSESTVSRIRTEHFPLTLESARPSHTSQYLCASSEGGDYYNEQFFGPGTRLTVL.

The CDR3 bases are TGTGCCAGCAGCTCGATAGCGGGAGGGGTCCCCCTTAACAATGAGCAGTTCTTC. This gives the protein CASSSIAGGVPLNNEQFF. The rearrangement joins TRBV7-8 to TRBJ2-1; 11 bases fit TRBD2. This CDR3 has 18 residues. V lost 4 bases, J lost 5 bases, and 13 bases stayed unmatched. The germline V gene has CDR1 SGHVS and CDR2 FQNEAQ.

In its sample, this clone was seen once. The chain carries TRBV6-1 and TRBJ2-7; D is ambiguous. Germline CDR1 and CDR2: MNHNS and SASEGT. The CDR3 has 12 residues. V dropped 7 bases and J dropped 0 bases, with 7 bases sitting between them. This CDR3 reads CASNPSSYEQYF. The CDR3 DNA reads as TGTGCCAGCAACCCTAGCTCCTACGAGCAGTACTTC.

The CDR3 sequence: CASHSLRHTTSREQYF. Here the CDR3 DNA reads TGTGCCAGCCACTCCCTTCGCCATACCACCTCTCGGGAGCAGTACTTC. The chain has TRBV27 and TRBJ2-7; D unresolved. The CDR3 totals 16 residues. The germline gives CDR1 MNHEY, CDR2 SMNVEV (reference sequence). Trimming cost V 8 bases and J 7 bases, with 27 bases left between them.

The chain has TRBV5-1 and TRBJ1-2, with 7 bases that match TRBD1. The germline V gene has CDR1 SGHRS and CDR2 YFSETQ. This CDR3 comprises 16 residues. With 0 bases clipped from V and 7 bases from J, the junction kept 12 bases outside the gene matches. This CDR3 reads CASSLAYRGSSSGYTF. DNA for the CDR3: TGCGCCAGCAGCTTGGCCTACAGGGGAAGCAGCAGTGGCTACACCTTC.

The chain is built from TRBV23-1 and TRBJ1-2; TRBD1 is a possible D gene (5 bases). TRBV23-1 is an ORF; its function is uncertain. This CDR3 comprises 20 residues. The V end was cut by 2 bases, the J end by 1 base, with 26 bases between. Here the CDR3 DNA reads TGCGCCAGCAGTCAACCCGTCCCGACAGTGAATCGCGCTCTTAACTATGGCTACACCTTC. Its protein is CASSQPVPTVNRALNYGYTF.

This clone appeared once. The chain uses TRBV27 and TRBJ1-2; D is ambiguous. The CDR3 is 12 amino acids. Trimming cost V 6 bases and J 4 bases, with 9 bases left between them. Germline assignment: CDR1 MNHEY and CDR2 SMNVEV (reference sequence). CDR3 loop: CASRTTLYGYTF. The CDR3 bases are TGTGCCAGCAGAACTACCCTCTATGGCTACACCTTC.

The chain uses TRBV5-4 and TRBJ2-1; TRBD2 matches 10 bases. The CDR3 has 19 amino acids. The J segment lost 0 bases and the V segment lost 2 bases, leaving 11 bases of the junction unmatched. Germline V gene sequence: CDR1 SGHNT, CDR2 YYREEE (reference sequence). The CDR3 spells CASSFRLAGRFSSYNEQFF. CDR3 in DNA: TGTGCCAGCAGCTTTAGACTAGCGGGCCGCTTTAGCTCCTACAATGAGCAGTTCTTC.